The rows below give T cell receptor beta chains drawn from one sample of a study of Graves' ophthalmopathy and Graves' hyperthyroidism. TCRdb recomputed calls from the multiplex PCR reads with MiXCR, one row per CDR3 protein. The table shows 170,000 or so distinct CDR3 sequences, with less than 45% occurring only once. The sample was peripheral blood. Source of these receptors: a woman aged 40 to 55 with Graves' ophthalmopathy. CDR3s include the opening cysteine and the closing phenylalanine or tryptophan. Fields, in order: CDR3 length, D gene, V gene, clone size, J gene, CDR3 protein, CDR3 DNA. D genes are given only for firm matches. Some rows have no size entry. The others give once, few or many, or a class for an expanded clone.

>14|.|TRBV5-1|many|TRBJ1-2
CASSLSTENYGYTF
TGCGCCAGCAGCTTATCGACAGAAAACTATGGCTACACCTTC
>12|.|TRBV19|many|TRBJ2-5
CASSPAEGTQYF
TGTGCCAGTAGTCCAGCCGAGGGGACCCAGTACTTC
>14|.|TRBV7-3|many|TRBJ1-2
CASGTGTDNYGYTF
TGTGCCAGCGGAACCGGGACCGATAACTATGGCTACACCTTC
>15|.|TRBV19|.|TRBJ2-4
CASSPLTGAKNIQYF
TGTGCCAGTAGTCCTTTAACAGGGGCCAAAAACATTCAGTACTTC
>14|.|TRBV6-2/TRBV6-3|once|TRBJ1-3
CASSLGGVGNTIYF
TGTGCCAGCAGCTTAGGTGGGGTTGGAAACACCATATATTTT
>15|TRBD2|TRBV7-2|many|TRBJ2-7
CASSLVAGGDYEQYF
TGTGCCAGCAGCTTAGTGGCGGGAGGCGACTACGAGCAGTACTTC
>15|.|TRBV6-2/TRBV6-3|many|TRBJ1-5
CASSYSSRGSQPQHF
TGTGCCAGCAGTTACTCGTCGAGGGGCAGTCAGCCCCAGCATTTT
>16|TRBD1|TRBV19|many|TRBJ1-1
CASSNRDRGRGTEAFF
TGTGCCAGTAGTAACCGGGACAGGGGTCGAGGAACTGAAGCTTTCTTT
>14|.|TRBV19|many|TRBJ2-5
CASSIQGWGETQYF
TGTGCCAGTAGTATACAAGGGTGGGGAGAGACCCAGTACTTC
>15|.|TRBV6-5|few|TRBJ1-1
CASSYGVTLNTEAFF
TGTGCCAGCAGTTATGGGGTCACCTTGAACACTGAAGCTTTCTTT